The 11 T cell receptor beta chains below were found in one sample sequenced in a study of blood T cells in healthy people across ages. The use of a sample-barcoded 5' primer and a J-beta primer mix characterized a second PCR of roughly 6 to 12 cycles. TCRdb re-called the 5' RACE reads with MiXCR, one entry per CDR3 protein. The data show over a million distinct CDR3 sequences, 42% seen once. What was sequenced was blood. The receptor set was obtained from a woman aged 18-29 years in good health.

As to this clonotype: One end of the junction does not line up with germline, which may come from a read error. CDR3 residues: CASSYRTFSGEQYF. The CDR3 DNA reads TGCGCCAGCAGTTACAGGACCTTTTCGGGCGAGCAGTACTTC. The V and J genes are TRBV6-5 and TRBJ2-5; D perhaps matches TRBD1 (5 bases). The J call may be wrong; the DNA end is better matched by TRBJ2-7. Germline V lookup: CDR1 MNHEY, CDR2 SVGAGI. The CDR3 is made up of 14 amino acids.

Comment on this clonotype: Germline is not matched at one junction end, which may reflect a read error. The chain uses TRBV5-1 and TRBJ2-1; TRBD2 aligns across 9 bases. The CDR3 has 15 amino acids. CDR1 and CDR2 (germline): SGHRS, YFSETQ. Written as DNA, the CDR3 is TGCGCCAGCAACTTGGACGCGGGGGGGCCCTGTGAGCAGTTCTTC. It is translated as CASNLDAGGPCEQFF.

The gene calls are TRBV3-1 and TRBJ2-1; 10 bases align to TRBD2. Trimming cost V 5 bases and J 13 bases; bases outside gene matches: 14. CDR1 LGHDT and CDR2 YNNKEL come from the germline V gene (reference sequence). The CDR3 sequence is 15 residues long. The CDR3 DNA follows: TGTGCCAGCAGCTACGGACTAGCGGTAGAAGAGACCCAGTTCTTC. As protein: CASSYGLAVEETQFF.

The chain couples TRBV30 to TRBJ2-1; TRBD2 matches at 8 bases. The CDR3 has 15 amino acids. The V and J ends lost 0 bases and 7 bases, in that order; junction bases with no gene match: 8. CDR1 is GTSNPN and CDR2 is SVGIG in the germline V gene (reference sequence). The CDR3 reads CAWSVLSGVRNEQFF. The DNA for the CDR3 is TGTGCCTGGAGTGTACTTAGCGGGGTGCGAAATGAGCAGTTCTTC. The variable domain in full, completed from reference TRBV30 and TRBJ2-1, reads SQTIHQWPATLVQPVGSPLSLECTVEGTSNPNLYWYRQAAGRGLQLLFYSVGIGQISSEVPQNLSASRPQDRQFILSSKKLLLSDSGFYLCAWSVLSGVRNEQFFGPGTRLTVL.

The chain recombines TRBV9 with TRBJ2-3, with 10 bases identical to TRBD2. Germline loops: CDR1 SGDLS, CDR2 YYNGEE. This CDR3 comprises 16 residues. After removal of 0 bases from V and 4 bases from J, the junction contained 5 bases not matched to a gene. The CDR3 coding sequence is TGTGCCAGCAGCGTAGCTAGCGGGGGTTTCGCAGATACGCAGTATTTT. Encoded protein: CASSVASGGFADTQYF.

The chain has TRBV5-1 and TRBJ2-3; no clear D. CDR1 and CDR2 from the germline V gene are SGHRS and YFSETQ. There are 14 residues in the CDR3. V shed 2 bases and J shed 6 bases, with 13 bases lying between them. The CDR3 sequence: CASSFKVWTDTQYF. CDR3 sequence (DNA): TGCGCCAGCAGCTTTAAGGTGTGGACGGATACGCAGTATTTT.

This clonotype came up a few times. The rearrangement joins TRBV9 to TRBJ1-5; 7 nucleotides match TRBD1. CDR1 is SGDLS and CDR2 is YYNGEE in the germline V gene. J was trimmed by 6 bases and V by 0 bases; bases with no gene match: 3. CDR3 size: 14 residues. The CDR3 DNA sequence: TGTGCCAGCAGCGTAGGACAGGGCCCTCAGCCCCAGCATTTT. Protein product: CASSVGQGPQPQHF.

The genes are TRBV28 and TRBJ2-6; TRBD1 might be the D (5 bases). This CDR3 has 17 amino acids. Germline CDR1 MDHEN, CDR2 SYDVKM. V was clipped by 4 bases and J by 4 bases, with 17 bases between them. The CDR3 DNA sequence: TGTGCCAGCAGTTCAAGGCAGGGAAGGCCCGGGGCCAACGTCCTGACTTTC. Translated: CASSSRQGRPGANVLTF.

V usage is TRBV4-1 and J usage is TRBJ2-1; possibly TRBD2 for D (6 bases). V was cut by 0 bases and J by 9 bases, with 15 bases left in between. Per the germline V gene, CDR1 is MGHRA and CDR2 is YSYEKL. The CDR3 is 15 amino acids. The CDR3 loop reads CASSQEPGLRGEQFF. The CDR3 DNA sequence: TGCGCCAGCAGCCAAGAACCGGGACTTCGGGGTGAGCAGTTCTTC.

This clonotype turned up a few times. The chain joins TRBV5-1 to TRBJ1-2; D unresolved. Between the trimmed V and J ends, which lost 0 bases and 8 bases, there was a span of 11 bases. This CDR3 is built from 13 residues. Per germline, CDR1 SGHRS and CDR2 YFSETQ. CDR3 region: CASSLEGGFGYTF. The CDR3 DNA sequence: TGCGCCAGCAGCTTGGAAGGCGGGTTCGGCTACACCTTC.

The J gene is TRBJ2-3, the V gene TRBV5-1, with D tentatively TRBD2 (6 bases). Between the trimmed V and J ends, which lost 4 bases and 2 bases, there was a span of 17 bases. CDR3 length: 16 amino acids. CDR1 and CDR2 from the germline V gene are SGHRS and YFSETQ. The CDR3 region is CASSLSGGFPTDTQYF. The CDR3 DNA reads as TGCGCCAGCAGCCTTAGTGGGGGGTTTCCCACAGATACGCAGTATTTT.